This T cell receptor beta chain was recovered during a study of blood T cell repertoires in COVID-19. Study-level background: Specimens from acute and convalescent COVID-19 originated in the United States, Italy and Spain. PBMCs, B-cell-depleted T cells, or T cells provided the cDNA or gDNA that made up the material.

Original methodology: Reference gene primer amplification yielded estimated nucleated cell counts. Clones were sequenced by immunoSEQ multiplex PCR, and TCRdb holds only the in-frame ones, with some missing. V and J calls and clone size are given by that table; D and trimming were obtained from the DNA. The sample consists of a few hundred thousand clones, around 83% of them appearing once. The sequenced sample was peripheral blood. This TCR derives from a woman aged 45-65 years with acute or convalescent COVID-19.

DNA of the CDR3: TGTGCCAGCAGTTACTCGAGCGGGGGCACAGATACGCAGTATTTT. Protein product: CASSYSSGGTDTQYF. This chain links TRBV6-6 with TRBJ2-3; 7 positions agree with TRBD2. V shed 0 bases and J 1 base; nucleotides not matched to a gene: 1. The CDR3 is 15 amino acids. Germline values: CDR1 MNHNY, CDR2 SVGAGI (reference sequence).